This TCR beta chain was captured by sequencing in a study of T cell responses to AZD1222 COVID-19 vaccine. Study context: Pooled in the analysis were second doses at about 4 or about 12 weeks. Findings and caveats of the study: Spike-specific TCR depth and breadth grew after two AZD1222 doses.

A note on this clone: What it binds is not known.

Libraries were prepared by immunoSEQ multiplex PCR; TCRdb keeps only in-frame clonotypes and omits some of them. In the table there are 100,000 to 120,000 clones, roughly nine tenths of which are singletons. The V and J ends lost 3 bases and 9 bases, in that order; junction bases with no gene match: 3. CDR1 and CDR2 (germline): SGDLS, YYNGEE. The CDR3 has 14 amino acids. The chain recombines TRBV9 with TRBJ1-6; 10 bases map to TRBD1. The sample was peripheral blood, taken on day 0 of AZD1222 vaccination. The sequence came from an adult in good health. CDR3 nucleotides: TGTGCCAGCAGCGCCCGGACAGGGGGTTCACCCCTCCACTTT. The encoded protein is CASSARTGGSPLHF.